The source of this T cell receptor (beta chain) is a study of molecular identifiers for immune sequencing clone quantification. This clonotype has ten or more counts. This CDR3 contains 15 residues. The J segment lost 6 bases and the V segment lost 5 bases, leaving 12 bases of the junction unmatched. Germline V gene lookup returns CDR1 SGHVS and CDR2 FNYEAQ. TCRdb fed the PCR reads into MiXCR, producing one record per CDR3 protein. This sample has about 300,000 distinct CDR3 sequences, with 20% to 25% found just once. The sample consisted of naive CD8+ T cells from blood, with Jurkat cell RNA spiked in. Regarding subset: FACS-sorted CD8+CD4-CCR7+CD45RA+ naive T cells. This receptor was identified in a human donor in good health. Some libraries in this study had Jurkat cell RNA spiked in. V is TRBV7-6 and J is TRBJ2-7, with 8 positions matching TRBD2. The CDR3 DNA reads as TGTGCCAGCAGCCCCCATAGCGGGACGGACGGCGAGCAGTACTTC. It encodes CASSPHSGTDGEQYF.